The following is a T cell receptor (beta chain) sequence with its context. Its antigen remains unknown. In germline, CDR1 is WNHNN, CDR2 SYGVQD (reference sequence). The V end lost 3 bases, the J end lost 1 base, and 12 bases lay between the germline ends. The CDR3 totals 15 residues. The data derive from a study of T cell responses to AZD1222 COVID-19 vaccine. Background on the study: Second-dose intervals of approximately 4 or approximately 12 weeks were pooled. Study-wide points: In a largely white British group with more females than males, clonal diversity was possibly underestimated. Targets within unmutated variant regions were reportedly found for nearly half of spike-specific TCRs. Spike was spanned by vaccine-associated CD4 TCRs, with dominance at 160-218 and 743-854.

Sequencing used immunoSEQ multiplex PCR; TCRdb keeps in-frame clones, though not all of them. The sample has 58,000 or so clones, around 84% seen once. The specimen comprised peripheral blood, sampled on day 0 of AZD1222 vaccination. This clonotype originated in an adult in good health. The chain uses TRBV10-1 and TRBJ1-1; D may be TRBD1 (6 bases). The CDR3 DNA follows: TGCGCCAGCAGTGAAATGGACAGCTCGAACACTGAAGCTTTCTTT. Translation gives CASSEMDSSNTEAFF.